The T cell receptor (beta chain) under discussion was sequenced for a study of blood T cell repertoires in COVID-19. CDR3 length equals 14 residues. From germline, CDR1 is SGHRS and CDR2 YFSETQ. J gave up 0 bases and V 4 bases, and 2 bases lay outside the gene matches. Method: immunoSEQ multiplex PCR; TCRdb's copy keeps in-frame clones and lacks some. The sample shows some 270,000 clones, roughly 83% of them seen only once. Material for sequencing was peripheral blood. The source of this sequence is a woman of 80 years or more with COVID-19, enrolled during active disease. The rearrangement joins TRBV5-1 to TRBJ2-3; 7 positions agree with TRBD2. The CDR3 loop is CASSGGESTDTQYF. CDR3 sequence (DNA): TGCGCCAGCAGCGGGGGGGAGAGCACAGATACGCAGTATTTT. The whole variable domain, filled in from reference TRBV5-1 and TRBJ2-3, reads KAGVTQTPRYLIKTRGQQVTLSCSPISGHRSVSWYQQTPGQGLQFLFEYFSETQRNKGNFPGRFSGRQFSNSRSEMNVSTLELGDSALYLCASSGGESTDTQYFGPGTRLTVL.